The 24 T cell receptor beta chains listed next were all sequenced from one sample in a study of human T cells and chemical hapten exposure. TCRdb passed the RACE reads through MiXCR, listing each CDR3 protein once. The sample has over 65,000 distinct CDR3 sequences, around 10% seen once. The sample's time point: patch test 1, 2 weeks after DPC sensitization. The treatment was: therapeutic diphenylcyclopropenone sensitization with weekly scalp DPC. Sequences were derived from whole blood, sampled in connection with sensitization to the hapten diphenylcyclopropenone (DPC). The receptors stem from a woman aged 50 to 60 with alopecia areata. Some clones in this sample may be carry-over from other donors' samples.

The CDR3 bases are TGTGCCAGTAGTGGACAGACTAGCAATCAGCCCCAGCATTTT. Its translation: CASSGQTSNQPQHF. The V and J genes are TRBV19 and TRBJ1-5; TRBD1 might be the D (6 bases). Per germline, CDR1 LNHDA and CDR2 SQIVND (reference sequence). This CDR3 region has 14 residues. Trimming stripped 5 bases from V and 0 bases from J, with 8 bases between.

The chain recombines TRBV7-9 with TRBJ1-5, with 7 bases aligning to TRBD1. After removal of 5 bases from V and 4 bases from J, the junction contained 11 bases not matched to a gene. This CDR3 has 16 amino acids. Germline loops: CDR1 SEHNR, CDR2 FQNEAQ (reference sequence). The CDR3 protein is CASSRQTGTGNQPQHF. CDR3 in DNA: TGTGCCAGCAGCCGGCAGACAGGGACCGGTAATCAGCCCCAGCATTTT.

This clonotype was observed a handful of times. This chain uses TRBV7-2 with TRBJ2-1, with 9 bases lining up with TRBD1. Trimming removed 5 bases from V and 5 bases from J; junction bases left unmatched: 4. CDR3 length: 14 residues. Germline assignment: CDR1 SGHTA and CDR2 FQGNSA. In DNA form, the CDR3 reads TGTGCCAGCAGCCTGGGACAGGGAGACAATGAGCAGTTCTTC. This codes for CASSLGQGDNEQFF.

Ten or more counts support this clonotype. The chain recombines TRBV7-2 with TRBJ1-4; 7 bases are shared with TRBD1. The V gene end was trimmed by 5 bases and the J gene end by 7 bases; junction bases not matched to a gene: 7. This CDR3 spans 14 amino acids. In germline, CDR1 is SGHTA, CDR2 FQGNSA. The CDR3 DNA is TGTGCCAGCAGCCCGAGGGGGCGCCTTGAAAAACTGTTTTTT. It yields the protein CASSPRGRLEKLFF.

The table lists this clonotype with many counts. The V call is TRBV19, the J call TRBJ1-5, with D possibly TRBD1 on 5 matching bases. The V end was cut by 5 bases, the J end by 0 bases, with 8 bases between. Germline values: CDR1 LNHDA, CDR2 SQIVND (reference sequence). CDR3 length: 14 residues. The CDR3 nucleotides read TGTGCCAGTAGTGCGAGGGGTAGCAATCAGCCCCAGCATTTT. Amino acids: CASSARGSNQPQHF.

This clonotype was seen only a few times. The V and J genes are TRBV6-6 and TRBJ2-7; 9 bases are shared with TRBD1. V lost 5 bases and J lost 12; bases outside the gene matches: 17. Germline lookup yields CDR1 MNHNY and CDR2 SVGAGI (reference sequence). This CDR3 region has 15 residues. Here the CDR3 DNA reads TGTGCCAGCAGTCTGGGTGGGGACAGGGCCACATTGACGTACTTC. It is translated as CASSLGGDRATLTYF.

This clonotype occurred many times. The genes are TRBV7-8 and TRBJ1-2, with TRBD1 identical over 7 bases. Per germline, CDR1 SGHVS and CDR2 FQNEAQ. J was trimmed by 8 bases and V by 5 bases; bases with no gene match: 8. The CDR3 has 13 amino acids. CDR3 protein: CASSAGQVGGYTF. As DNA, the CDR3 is TGTGCCAGCAGCGCCGGACAGGTGGGCGGCTACACCTTC.

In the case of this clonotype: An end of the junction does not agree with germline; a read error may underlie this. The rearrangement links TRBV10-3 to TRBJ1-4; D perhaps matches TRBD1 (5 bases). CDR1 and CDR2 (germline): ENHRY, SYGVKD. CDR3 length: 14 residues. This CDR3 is CAIRESLRDEKLFF. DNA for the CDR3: TGTGCCATCAGAGAGTCGCTCAGGGATGAAAAACTGTTTTTT.

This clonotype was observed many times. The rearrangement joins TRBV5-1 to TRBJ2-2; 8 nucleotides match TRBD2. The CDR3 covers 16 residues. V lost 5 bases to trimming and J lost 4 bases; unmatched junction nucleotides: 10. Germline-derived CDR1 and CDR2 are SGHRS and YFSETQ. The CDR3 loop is CASSSGLAGITGELFF. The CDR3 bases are TGCGCCAGCAGTTCAGGACTAGCTGGTATCACCGGGGAGCTGTTTTTT. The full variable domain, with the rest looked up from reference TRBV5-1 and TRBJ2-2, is KAGVTQTPRYLIKTRGQQVTLSCSPISGHRSVSWYQQTPGQGLQFLFEYFSETQRNKGNFPGRFSGRQFSNSRSEMNVSTLELGDSALYLCASSSGLAGITGELFFGEGSRLTVL.

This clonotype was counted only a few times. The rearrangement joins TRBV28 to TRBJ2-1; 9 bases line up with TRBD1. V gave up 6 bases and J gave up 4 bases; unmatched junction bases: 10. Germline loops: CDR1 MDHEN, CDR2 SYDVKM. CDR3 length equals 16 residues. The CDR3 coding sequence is TGTGCCAGCAGAAATCTCCGGACAGGGGCGTACAATGAGCAGTTCTTC. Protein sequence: CASRNLRTGAYNEQFF.

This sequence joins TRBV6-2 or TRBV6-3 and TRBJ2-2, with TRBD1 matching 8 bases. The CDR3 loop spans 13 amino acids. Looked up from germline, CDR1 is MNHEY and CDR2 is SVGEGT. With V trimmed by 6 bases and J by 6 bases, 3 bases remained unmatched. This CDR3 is CASRLQGAGELFF. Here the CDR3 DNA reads TGTGCCAGCAGGTTACAGGGGGCCGGGGAGCTGTTTTTT.

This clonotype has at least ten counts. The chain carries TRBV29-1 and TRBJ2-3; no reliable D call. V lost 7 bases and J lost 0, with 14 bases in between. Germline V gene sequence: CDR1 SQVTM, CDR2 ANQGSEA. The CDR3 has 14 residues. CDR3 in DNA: TGCAGCGCCCACCAGCAAACTAGCACAGATACGCAGTATTTT. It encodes CSAHQQTSTDTQYF.

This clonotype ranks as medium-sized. CDR3 region: CSAGTSGTADTQYF. Here the CDR3 DNA reads TGCAGCGCCGGGACTAGCGGGACGGCAGATACGCAGTATTTT. The gene calls are TRBV29-1 and TRBJ2-3; 13 bases are a match to TRBD2. The junction had 5 bases not matched to a gene; V was cut back by 7 bases and J by 4 bases. Germline-derived CDR1 and CDR2 are SQVTM and ANQGSEA. This CDR3 is 14 amino acids long.

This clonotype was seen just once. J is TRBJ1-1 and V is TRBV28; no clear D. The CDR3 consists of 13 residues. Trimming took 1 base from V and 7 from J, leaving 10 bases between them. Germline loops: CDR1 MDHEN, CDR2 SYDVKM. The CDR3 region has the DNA TGTGCCAGCAGTTTATTAGGTTCGTTTGAAGCTTTCTTT. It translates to CASSLLGSFEAFF.

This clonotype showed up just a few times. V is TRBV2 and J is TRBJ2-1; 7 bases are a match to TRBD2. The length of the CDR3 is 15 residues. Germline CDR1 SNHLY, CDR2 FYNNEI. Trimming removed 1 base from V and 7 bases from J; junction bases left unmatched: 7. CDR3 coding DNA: TGTGCCAGCAGTGAAGGGGCTAGCGGAAGTAATGAGCAGTTCTTC. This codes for CASSEGASGSNEQFF.

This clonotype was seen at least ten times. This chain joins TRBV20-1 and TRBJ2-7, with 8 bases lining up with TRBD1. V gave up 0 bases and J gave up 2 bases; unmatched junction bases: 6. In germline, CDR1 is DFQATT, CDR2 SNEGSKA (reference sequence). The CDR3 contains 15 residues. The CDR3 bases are TGCAGTGCTAGAGACCAGGGGGCTCTAACCTACGAGCAGTACTTC. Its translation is CSARDQGALTYEQYF.

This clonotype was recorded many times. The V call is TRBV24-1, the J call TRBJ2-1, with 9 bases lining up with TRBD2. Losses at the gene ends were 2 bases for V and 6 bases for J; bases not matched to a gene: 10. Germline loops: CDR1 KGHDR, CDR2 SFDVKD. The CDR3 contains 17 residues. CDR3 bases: TGTGCCACCAGTGATTCGTATGGCGGGAGGGCCATCAATGAGCAGTTCTTC. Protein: CATSDSYGGRAINEQFF.

The CDR3 DNA follows: TGTGCCAGCAGCCAGGACGACGACCCGAGCAGCGAGGCCACCGGGGAGCTGTTTTTT. This translates into CASSQDDDPSSEATGELFF. The chain recombines TRBV4-2 with TRBJ2-2; D is undetermined. The V end lost 3 bases, the J end lost 4 bases, and 24 bases lay between the germline ends. The CDR3 is 19 residues long. Germline-derived CDR1 and CDR2 are LGHNA and YNFKEQ.

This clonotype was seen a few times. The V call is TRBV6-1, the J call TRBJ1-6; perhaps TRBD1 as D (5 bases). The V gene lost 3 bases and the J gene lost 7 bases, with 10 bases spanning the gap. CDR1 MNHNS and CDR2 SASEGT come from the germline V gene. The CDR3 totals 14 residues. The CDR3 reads CASSEDMVNSPLHF. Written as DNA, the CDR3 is TGTGCCAGCAGTGAGGACATGGTAAATTCACCCCTCCACTTT.

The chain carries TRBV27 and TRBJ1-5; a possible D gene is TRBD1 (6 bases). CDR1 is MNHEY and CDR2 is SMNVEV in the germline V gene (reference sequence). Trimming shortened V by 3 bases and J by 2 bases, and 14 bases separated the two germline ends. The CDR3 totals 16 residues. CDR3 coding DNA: TGTGCCAGCAGTTTCCGAACAGGGACGGGCAATCAGCCCCAGCATTTT. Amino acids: CASSFRTGTGNQPQHF.

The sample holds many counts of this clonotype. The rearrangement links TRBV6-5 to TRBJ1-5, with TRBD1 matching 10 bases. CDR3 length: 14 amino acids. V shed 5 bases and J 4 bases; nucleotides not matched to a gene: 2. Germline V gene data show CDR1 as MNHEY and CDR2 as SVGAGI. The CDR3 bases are TGTGCCAGCAGTGACAGGGGGCGGAATCAGCCCCAGCATTTT. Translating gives CASSDRGRNQPQHF.

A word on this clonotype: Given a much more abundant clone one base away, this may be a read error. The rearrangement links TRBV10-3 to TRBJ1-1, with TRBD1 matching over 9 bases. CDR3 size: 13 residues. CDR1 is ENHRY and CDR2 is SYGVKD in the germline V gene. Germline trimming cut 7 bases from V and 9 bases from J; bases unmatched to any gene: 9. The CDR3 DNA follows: TGTGCCATCACAAGGACAGGGGCCGATAAAGCTTTCTTT. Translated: CAITRTGADKAFF.

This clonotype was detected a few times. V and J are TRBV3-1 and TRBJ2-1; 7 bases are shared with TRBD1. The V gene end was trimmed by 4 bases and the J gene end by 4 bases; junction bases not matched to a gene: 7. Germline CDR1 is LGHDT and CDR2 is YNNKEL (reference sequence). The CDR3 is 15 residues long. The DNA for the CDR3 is TGTGCCAGCAGCCGGGACAGACAATTATACAATGAGCAGTTCTTC. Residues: CASSRDRQLYNEQFF.

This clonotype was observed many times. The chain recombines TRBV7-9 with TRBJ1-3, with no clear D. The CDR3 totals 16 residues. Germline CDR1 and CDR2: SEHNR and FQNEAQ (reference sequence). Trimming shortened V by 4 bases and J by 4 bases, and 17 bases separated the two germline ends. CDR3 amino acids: CASSSLHESSGNTIYF. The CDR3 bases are TGTGCCAGCAGCTCGCTACACGAAAGCAGCGGAAACACCATATATTTT.